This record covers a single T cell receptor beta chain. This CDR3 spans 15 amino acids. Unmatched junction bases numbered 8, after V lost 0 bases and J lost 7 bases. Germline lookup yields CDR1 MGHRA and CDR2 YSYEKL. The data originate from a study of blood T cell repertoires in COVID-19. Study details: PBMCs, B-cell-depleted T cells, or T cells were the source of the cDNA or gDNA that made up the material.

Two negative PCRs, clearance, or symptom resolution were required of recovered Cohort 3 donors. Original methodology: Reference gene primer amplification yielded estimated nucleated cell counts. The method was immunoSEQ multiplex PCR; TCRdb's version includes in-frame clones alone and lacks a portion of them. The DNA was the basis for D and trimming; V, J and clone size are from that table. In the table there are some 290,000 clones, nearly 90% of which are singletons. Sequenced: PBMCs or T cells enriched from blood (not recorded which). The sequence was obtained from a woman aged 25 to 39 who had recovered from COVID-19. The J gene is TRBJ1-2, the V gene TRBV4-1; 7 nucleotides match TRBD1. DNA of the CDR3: TGCGCCAGCAGCCAAGATCCCGACAGGGAGTCTGGCTACACCTTC. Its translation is CASSQDPDRESGYTF.